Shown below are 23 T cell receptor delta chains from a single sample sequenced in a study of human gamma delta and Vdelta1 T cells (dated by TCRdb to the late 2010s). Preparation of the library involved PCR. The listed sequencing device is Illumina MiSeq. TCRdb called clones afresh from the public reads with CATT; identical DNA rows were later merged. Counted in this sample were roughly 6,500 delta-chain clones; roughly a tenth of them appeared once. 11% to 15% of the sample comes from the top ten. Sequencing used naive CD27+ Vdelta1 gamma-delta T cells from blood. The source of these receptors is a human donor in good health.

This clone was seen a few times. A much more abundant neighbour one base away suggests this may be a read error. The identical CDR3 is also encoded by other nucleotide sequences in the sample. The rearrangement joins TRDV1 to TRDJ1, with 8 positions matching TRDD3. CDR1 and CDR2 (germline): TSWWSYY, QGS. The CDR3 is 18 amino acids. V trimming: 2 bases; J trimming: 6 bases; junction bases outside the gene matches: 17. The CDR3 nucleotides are TGTGCTCTTGGGGAAAGGGGGTTACGGCGGGGGATAAGCAATAAACTCATCTTT. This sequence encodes CALGERGLRRGISNKLIF.

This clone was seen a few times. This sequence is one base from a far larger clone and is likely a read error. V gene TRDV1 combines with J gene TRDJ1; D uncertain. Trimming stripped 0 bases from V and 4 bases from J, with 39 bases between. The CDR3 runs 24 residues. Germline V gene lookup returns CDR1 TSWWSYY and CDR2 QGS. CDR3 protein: CALGELGWFATGLSRRRYSDKLIF. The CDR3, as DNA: TGTGCTCTTGGGGAACTAGGGTGGTTTGCCACAGGTCTTTCAAGGAGACGGTACAGCGATAAACTCATCTTT.

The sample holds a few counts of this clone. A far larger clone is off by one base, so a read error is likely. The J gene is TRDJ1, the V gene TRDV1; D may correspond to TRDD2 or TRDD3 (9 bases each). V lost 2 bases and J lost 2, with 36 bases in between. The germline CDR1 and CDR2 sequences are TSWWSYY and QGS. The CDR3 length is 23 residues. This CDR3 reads CALGEMQKPSYFSGGCKTDKLIF. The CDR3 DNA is TGTGCTCTTGGGGAAATGCAAAAACCTTCCTACTTTTCTGGGGGATGCAAAACCGATAAACTCATCTTT.

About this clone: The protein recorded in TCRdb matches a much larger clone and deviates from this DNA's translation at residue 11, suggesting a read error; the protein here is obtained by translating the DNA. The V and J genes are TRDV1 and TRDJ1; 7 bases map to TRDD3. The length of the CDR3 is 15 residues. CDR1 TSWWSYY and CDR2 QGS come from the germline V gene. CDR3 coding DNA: TGTGCTCTTCAGGGGCTGGGGATAGCGACCGGTAAACTCATCTTT. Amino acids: CALQGLGIATGKLIF.

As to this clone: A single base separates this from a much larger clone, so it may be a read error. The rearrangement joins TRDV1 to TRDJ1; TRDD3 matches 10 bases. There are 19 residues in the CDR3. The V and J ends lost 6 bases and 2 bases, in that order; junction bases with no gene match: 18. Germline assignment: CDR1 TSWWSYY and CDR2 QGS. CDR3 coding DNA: TGTGCTCTTGGTAACTCTCGGAAGGGGGATACGCGAGGGACCGATAAACTCATCTTT. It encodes CALGNSRKGDTRGTDKLIF.

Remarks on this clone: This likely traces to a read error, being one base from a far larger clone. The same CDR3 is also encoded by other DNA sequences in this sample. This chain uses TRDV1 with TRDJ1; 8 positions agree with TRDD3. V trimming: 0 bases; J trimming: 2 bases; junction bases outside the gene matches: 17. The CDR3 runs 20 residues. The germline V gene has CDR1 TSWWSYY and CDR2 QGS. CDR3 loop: CALGELSRQGLGAYTDKLIF. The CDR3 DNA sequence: TGTGCTCTTGGGGAACTTTCCCGCCAGGGACTGGGGGCTTATACCGATAAACTCATCTTT.

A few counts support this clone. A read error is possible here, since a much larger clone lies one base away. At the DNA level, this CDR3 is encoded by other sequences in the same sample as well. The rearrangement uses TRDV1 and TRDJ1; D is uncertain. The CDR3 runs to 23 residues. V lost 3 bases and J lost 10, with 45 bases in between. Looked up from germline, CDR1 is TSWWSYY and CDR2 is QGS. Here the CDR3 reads CALGEPPFSLRGANPNPKGGLIF. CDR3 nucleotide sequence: TGTGCTCTTGGGGAGCCTCCTTTTTCCCTGCGCGGGGCCAACCCAAACCCGAAAGGCGGACTCATCTTT.

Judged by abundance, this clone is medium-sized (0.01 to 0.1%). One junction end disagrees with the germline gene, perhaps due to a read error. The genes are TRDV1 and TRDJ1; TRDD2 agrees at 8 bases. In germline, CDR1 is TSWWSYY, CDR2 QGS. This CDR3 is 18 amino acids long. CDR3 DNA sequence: TGTGCTCTTGGGGGGCTTCCTACGCTGGGTCCCCGCACCGGTAAACTCATCTTT. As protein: CALGGLPTLGPRTGKLIF.

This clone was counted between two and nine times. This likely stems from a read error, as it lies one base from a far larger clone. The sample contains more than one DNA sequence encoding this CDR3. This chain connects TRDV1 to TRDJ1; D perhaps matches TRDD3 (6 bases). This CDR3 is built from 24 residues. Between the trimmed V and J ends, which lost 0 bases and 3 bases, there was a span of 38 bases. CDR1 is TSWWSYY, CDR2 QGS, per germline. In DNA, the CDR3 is TGTGCTCTTGGGGAACTTAAGCCGCGACCTAGGGTACTAGGGGATCGGTTTTCCGCCGATAAACTCATCTTT. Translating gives CALGELKPRPRVLGDRFSADKLIF.

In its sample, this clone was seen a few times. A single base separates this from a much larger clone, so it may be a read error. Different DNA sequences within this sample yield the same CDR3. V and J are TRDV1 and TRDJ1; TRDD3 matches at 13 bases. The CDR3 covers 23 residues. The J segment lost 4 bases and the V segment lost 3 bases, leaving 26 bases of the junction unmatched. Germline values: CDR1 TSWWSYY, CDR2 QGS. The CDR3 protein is CALGDPLTRAHQYWGIRGDKLIF. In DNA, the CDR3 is TGTGCTCTTGGGGACCCGCTGACCAGAGCCCATCAGTACTGGGGGATACGTGGCGATAAACTCATCTTT.

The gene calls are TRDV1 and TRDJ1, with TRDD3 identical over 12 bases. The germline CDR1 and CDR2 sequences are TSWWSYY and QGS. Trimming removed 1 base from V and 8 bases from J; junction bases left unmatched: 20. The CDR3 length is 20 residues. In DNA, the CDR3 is TGTGCTCTTGGGGAACGAGACGGGCTACGAGGGACTGGGGGATACAAGAAACTCATCTTT. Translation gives CALGERDGLRGTGGYKKLIF.

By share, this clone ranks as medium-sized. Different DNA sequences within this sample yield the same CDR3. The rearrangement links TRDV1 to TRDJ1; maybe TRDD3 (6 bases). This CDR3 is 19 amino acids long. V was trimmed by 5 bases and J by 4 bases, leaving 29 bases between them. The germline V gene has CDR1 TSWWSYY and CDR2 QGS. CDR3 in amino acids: CALGYPISERPLGLDKLIF. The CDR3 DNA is TGTGCTCTTGGGTACCCAATTTCCGAGCGTCCTCTGGGGCTCGATAAACTCATCTTT.

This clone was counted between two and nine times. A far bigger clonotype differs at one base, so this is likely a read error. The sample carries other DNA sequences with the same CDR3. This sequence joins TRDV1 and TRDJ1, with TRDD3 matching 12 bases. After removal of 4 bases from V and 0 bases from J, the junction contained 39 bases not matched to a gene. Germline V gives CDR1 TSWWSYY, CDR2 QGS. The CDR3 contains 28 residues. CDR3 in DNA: TGTGCTCTTGGGGGACCTCTGCCTTCCTCCAGGTTGGGTACTGGGGGATACCTTACGAGGTCGTACACCGATAAACTCATCTTT. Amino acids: CALGGPLPSSRLGTGGYLTRSYTDKLIF.

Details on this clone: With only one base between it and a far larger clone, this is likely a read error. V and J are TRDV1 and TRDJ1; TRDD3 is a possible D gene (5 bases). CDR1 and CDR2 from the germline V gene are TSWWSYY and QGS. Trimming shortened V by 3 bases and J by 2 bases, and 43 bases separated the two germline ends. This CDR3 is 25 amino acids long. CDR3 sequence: CALGDQRPARLAGSTLGPSTDKLIF. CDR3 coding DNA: TGTGCTCTTGGGGATCAACGCCCCGCGCGGCTGGCAGGATCTACCTTGGGGCCCAGTACCGATAAACTCATCTTT.

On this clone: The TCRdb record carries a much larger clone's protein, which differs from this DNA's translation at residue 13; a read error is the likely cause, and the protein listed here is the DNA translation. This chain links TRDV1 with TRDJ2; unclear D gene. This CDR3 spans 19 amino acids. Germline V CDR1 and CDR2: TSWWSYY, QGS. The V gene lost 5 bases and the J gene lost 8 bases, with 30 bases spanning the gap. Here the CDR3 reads CALGSPSGRMRQARAQLFF. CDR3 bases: TGTGCTCTTGGGTCCCCCTCAGGGAGGATGCGTCAGGCGAGGGCACAACTCTTCTTT.

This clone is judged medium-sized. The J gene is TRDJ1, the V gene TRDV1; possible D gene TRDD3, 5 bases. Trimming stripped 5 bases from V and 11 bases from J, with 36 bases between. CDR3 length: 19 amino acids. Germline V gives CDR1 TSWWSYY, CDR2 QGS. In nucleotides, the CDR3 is TGTGCTCTTGGGAACCGCGTGTGGAGGGGACGAACCCCGACCGACTCCCTCATCTTT. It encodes CALGNRVWRGRTPTDSLIF.

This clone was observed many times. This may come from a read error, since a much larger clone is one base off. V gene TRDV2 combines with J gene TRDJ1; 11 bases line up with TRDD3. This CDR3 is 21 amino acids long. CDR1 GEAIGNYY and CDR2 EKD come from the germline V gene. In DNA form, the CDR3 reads TGTGCCTGTGCCACCACTTATGCCTTACTGGGGGATATAGCGTACACCGATAAACTCATCTTT. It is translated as CACATTYALLGDIAYTDKLIF.

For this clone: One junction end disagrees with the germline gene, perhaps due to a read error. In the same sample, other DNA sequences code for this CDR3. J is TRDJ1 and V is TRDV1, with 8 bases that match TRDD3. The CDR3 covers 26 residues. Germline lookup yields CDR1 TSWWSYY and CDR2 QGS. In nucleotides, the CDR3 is TGTGCTCTTGGGGAATTGGGGCCCGAGCCGAGGGATACGCGGTTCGGCACGTTCCGGAACACCGATAAACTCATCTTC. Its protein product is CALGELGPEPRDTRFGTFRNTDKLIF.

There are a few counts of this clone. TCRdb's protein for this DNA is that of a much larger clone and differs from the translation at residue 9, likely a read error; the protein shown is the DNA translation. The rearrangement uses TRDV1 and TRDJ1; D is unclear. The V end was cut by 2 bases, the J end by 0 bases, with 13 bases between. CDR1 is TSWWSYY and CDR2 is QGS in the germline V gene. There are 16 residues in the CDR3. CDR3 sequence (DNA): TGTGCTCTTGGGGAAATGGAGTACGCTGACACCGATAAACTCATCTTT. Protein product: CALGEMEYADTDKLIF.

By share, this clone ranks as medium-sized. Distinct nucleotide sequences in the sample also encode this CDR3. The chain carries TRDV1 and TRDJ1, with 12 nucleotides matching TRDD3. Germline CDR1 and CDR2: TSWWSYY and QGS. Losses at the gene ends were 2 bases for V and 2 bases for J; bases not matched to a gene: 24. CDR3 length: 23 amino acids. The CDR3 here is CALGELNLFLRTGGYRLTDKLIF. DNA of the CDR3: TGTGCTCTTGGGGAATTGAATCTGTTCCTCCGTACTGGGGGATACCGTTTGACCGATAAACTCATCTTT.

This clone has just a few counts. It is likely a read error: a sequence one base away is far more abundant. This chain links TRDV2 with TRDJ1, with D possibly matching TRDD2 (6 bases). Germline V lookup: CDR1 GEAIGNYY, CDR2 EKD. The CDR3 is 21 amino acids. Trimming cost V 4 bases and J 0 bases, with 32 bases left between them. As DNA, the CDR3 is TGTGCCTGTGAGGATCCTACGTTAAAGGATTGGGCGGCTGAGAACACCGATAAACTCATCTTT. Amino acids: CACEDPTLKDWAAENTDKLIF.

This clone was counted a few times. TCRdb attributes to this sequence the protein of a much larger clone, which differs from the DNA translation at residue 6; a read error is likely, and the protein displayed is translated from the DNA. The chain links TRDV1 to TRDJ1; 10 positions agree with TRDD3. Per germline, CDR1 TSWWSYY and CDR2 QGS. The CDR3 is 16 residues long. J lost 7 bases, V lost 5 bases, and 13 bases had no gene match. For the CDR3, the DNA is TGTGCTCTTGGGTCCTGCTACGGGGGGATACGGGGTAAACTCATCTTT. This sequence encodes CALGSCYGGIRGKLIF.

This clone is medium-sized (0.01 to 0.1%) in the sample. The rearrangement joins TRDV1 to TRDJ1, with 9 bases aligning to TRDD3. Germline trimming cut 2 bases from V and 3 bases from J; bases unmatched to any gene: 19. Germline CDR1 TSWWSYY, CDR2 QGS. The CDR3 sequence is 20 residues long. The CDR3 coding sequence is TGTGCTCTTGGGGAAGCAGTACGGGCCGTAAGGGCTGGGGGATCCGATAAACTCATCTTT. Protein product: CALGEAVRAVRAGGSDKLIF.